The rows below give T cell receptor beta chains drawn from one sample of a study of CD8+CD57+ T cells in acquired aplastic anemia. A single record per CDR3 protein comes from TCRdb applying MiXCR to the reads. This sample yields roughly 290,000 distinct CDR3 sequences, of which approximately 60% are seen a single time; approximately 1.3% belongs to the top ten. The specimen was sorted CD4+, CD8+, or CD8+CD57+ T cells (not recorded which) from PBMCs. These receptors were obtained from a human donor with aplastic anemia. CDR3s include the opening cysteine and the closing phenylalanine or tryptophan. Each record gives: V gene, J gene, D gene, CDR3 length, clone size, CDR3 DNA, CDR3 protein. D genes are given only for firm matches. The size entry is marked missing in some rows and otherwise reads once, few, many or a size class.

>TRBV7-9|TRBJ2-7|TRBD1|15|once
TGTGCCAGCAGCAAACAGGGGACACGTTCCTACGAGCAGTACTTC
CASSKQGTRSYEQYF
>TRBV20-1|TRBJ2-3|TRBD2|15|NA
TGCAGTGCTAGAGTTGCGGGAGGTTCCACAGATACGCAGTATTTT
CSARVAGGSTDTQYF
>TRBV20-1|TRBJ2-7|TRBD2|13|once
TGCAGTGCTAGAGGACTAGCGGGGGCCCCTAAGTACTTC
CSARGLAGAPKYF
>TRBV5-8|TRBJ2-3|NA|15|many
TGTGCCAGCAGCCCCGGGGGGCCGCAGGGTTATACGCAGTATTTT
CASSPGGPQGYTQYF
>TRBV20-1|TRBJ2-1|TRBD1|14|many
TGCAGTGCGCACCGGGACAGCCTAGGGAATGAGCAGTTCTTC
CSAHRDSLGNEQFF
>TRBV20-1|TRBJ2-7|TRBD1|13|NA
TGCAGTGCTTCGACGGACAGGGACTACGAGCAGTACTTC
CSASTDRDYEQYF
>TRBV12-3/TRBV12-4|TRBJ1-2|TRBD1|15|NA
TGTGCCAGCAGCCCGGGGACAGGTTTTCTTTATGGCTACACCTTC
CASSPGTGFLYGYTF
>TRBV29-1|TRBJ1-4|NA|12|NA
TGCAGCGTTGCGGAGCGTAATGAAAAACTGTTTTTT
CSVAERNEKLFF
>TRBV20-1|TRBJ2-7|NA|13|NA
TGCAGTGCTAGAGTGAGGCCTGACTACGAGCAGTACTTC
CSARVRPDYEQYF
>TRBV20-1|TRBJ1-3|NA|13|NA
TGCAGTGCTAGAGACTTACGTGGAAACACCATATATTTT
CSARDLRGNTIYF
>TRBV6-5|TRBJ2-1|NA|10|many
TGTGCCACCGGACGCAATGAGCAGTTCTTC
CATGRNEQFF
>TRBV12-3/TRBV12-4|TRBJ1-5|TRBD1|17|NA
TGTGCCAGCAGTCATGACAGGGGGCTGGATAGCAATCAGCCCCAGCATTTT
CASSHDRGLDSNQPQHF
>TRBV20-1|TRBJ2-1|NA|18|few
TGCAGTGCTAGAGACCACCTTAACGAGGGGAGCTCCTACAATGAGCAGTTCTTC
CSARDHLNEGSSYNEQFF
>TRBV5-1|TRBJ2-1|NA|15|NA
TGCGCCAGCAGCTCCCTAACTATGGAGGGCGATGAGCAGTTCTTC
CASSSLTMEGDEQFF
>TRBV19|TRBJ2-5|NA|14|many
TGTGCCAGTAGTATCATTGGGGGACTAGAGACCCAGTACTTC
CASSIIGGLETQYF
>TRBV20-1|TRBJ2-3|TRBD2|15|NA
TGCAGTGCTAGTAAAAGCGGGGGAGCAGCAGATACGCAGTATTTT
CSASKSGGAADTQYF
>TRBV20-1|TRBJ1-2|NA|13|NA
TGCAGTGCTAGCTTACCAGGGGATTATGGCTACACCTTC
CSASLPGDYGYTF
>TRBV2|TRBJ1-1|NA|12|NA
TGTGCCAGCAGTTATATGGGGGCGGAAGCTTTCTTT
CASSYMGAEAFF
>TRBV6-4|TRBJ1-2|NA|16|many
TGTGCCAGCAGTCCCCTTGGGGGGGGGGCGAGCTATGGCTACACCTTC
CASSPLGGGASYGYTF
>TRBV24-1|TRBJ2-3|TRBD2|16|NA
TGTGCCACCAGCGGACTAGCGGGAGAAAGTCCGGATACGCAGTATTTT
CATSGLAGESPDTQYF
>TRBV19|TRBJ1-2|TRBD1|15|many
TGTGCCAGTAGTATAGAACAGGGGGCGCGCTATGGCTACACCTTC
CASSIEQGARYGYTF
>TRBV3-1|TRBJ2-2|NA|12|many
TGTGCCAGCAGCCAAGGGCCGAGGGAGCTGTTTTTT
CASSQGPRELFF
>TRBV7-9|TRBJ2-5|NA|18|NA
TGTGCCAGCAGCTTGGATAGCAGGGTGGGTCCGTTACTAGAGACCCAGTACTTC
CASSLDSRVGPLLETQYF
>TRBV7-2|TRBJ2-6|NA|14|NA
TGTGCCAGCAGCCGCGAGTCTGGGGCCAACGTCCTGACTTTC
CASSRESGANVLTF
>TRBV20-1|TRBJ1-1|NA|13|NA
TGCAGTGCTAGGGTCACAGCCAACACTGAGGCTTTCTTT
CSARVTANTEAFF
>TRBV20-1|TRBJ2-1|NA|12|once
TGCAGTGCTAGCGGGAGCTCCAGTGAGCAGTTCTTC
CSASGSSSEQFF
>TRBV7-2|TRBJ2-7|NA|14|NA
TGTGCCAGCCAGGGCGGCCAGGCTTCCTACGAGCAGTACTTC
CASQGGQASYEQYF
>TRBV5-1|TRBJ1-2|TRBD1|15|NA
TGTGCCAGCAGCGGGGGGACAGTGCCTAACTATGGCTACACCTTC
CASSGGTVPNYGYTF
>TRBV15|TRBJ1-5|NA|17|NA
TGTGCCACCAGCAGAGAAACGGGCTCCAGGGGCAATAAGCCCCAGCATTTT
CATSRETGSRGNKPQHF
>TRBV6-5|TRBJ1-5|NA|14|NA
TGTGCCAGCCGAGGTAGCGGGAGCAATCAGCCCCAGCATTTT
CASRGSGSNQPQHF
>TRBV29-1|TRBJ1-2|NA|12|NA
TGCAGCGTCTCCACAGGACCAAATGGCTACACCTTC
CSVSTGPNGYTF
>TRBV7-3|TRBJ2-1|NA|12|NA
TGTGCCAGCAGCCATCCGTTAGGTGAGCAGTTCTTC
CASSHPLGEQFF
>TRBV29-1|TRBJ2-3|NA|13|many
TGCAGCGCTACGGGGGTGGGTGCAGATACGCAGTATTTT
CSATGVGADTQYF
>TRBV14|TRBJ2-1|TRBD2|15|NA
TGTGCCAGCAGCCACGCCGGGACTAGCGGGAATGAGCAGTTCTTC
CASSHAGTSGNEQFF
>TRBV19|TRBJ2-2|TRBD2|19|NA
TGTGCCAGTAGTACGGGACTAGCGGGGGGATATTCGAACACCGGGGAGCTGTTTTTT
CASSTGLAGGYSNTGELFF
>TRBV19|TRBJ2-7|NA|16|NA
TGTGCCAGTAGTATGGAAACCGGGACGGGGGACTACGAGCAGTACTTC
CASSMETGTGDYEQYF
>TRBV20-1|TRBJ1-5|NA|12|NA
TGCAGTGCTACGAGTAGGGGCCAGCCCCAGCATTTT
CSATSRGQPQHF
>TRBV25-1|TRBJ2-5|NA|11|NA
TGTGCCAGCAGCGCAGCAGAGACCCAGTACTTC
CASSAAETQYF
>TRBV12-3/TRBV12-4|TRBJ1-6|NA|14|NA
TGTGCCAGCAGTGTGGACTTTCGTAATTCACCCCTCCACTTT
CASSVDFRNSPLHF
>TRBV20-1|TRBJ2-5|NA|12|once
TGCAGTGCGGCCCGCGACACACCGCGGGTGTACTTC
CSAARDTPRVYF
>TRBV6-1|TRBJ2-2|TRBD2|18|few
TGTGCCAGCACGATCTCCGGGACTAGCGGGGTCGGAACCGGGGAGCTGTTTTTT
CASTISGTSGVGTGELFF
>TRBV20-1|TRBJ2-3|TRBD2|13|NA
TGCAGTGCAACTAGCGGGAGGGAAGATACGCAGTATTTT
CSATSGREDTQYF
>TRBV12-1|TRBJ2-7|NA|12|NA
TGTGCCAGTCCGTTTGAGCCCAGAGAGCAGTACTTC
CASPFEPREQYF
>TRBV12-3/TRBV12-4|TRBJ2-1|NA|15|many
TGTGCCAGCAGTTTATTTGGAGGTATGGACAATGAGCAGTTCTTC
CASSLFGGMDNEQFF
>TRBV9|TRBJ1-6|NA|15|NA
TGTGCCAGCAGCGGAGGGGACCTAACTGGGTCACCCCTCCACTTT
CASSGGDLTGSPLHF
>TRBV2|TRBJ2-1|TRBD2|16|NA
TGTGCCAGCTGTGGACTAGCGGGAGGCTCCTACAATGAGCAGTTCTTC
CASCGLAGGSYNEQFF
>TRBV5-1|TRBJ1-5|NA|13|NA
TGCGCCAGCAGCTCGGGGGGGGGCGAGCCCCAGCATTTT
CASSSGGGEPQHF
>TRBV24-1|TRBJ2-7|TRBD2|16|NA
TGTGCCACCAGTGACTACCTAGCGGGAGGTCGCCACGAGCAGTACTTC
CATSDYLAGGRHEQYF
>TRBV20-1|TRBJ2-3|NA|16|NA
TGCAGTGCTAGAGTCGCAATAGGGAGGAGCACAGATACGCAGTATTTT
CSARVAIGRSTDTQYF
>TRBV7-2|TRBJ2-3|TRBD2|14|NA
TGTGCCAGCAGCTTAGATGCGGGAGTTGGTACGCAGTATTTT
CASSLDAGVGTQYF
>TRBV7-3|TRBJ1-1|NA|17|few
TGTGCCAGCAGCTTAACAAGGACGAACAATGAGAACACTGAAGCTTTCTTT
CASSLTRTNNENTEAFF
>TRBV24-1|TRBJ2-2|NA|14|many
TGTGCCACCAGTGACCCTACTAGTCCCGGGGAGCTGTTTTTT
CATSDPTSPGELFF
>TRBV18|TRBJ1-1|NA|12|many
TGTGCCAGCTCACCATCCCGCCCTGAAGCTTTCTTT
CASSPSRPEAFF